The 5 T cell receptor beta chains presented below share a single source sample, sequenced in a study of CD8+CD57+ T cells in acquired aplastic anemia. Sequencing involved patients with CD8+CD57+ cell expansion previously shown by flow cytometry. Genomic DNA was employed as the template in profiling TCR beta VDJ and CDR3. MiXCR, applied by TCRdb to the reads, yields one record per CDR3 protein. The table includes about 180,000 distinct CDR3 sequences, more than 45% detected once. Sequencing was performed on sorted CD4+, CD8+, or CD8+CD57+ T cells (not recorded which) from PBMCs. The receptors derive from a human donor with aplastic anemia.

This clonotype was recorded at least ten times. CDR3 DNA sequence: TGTGCCACCAGCAGAGAGGTCAGACAGGGCGGAGGAAACACCATATATTTT. This gives the protein CATSREVRQGGGNTIYF. The chain uses TRBV15 and TRBJ1-3; 7 nucleotides agree with TRBD1. After removal of 0 bases from V and 4 bases from J, the junction contained 9 bases not matched to a gene. This CDR3 has 17 residues. The germline V gene has CDR1 LNHNV and CDR2 YYDKDF (reference sequence).

The CDR3 DNA sequence: TGTGCCAGCAGTGAAAGGCGGGACAGTTCAGGCTACACCTTC. Residues: CASSERRDSSGYTF. The chain couples TRBV2 to TRBJ1-2; TRBD1 agrees at 7 bases. CDR1 and CDR2 from the germline V gene are SNHLY and FYNNEI. The CDR3 has 14 amino acids. With V trimmed by 2 bases and J by 8 bases, 8 bases remained unmatched.

The rearrangement joins TRBV7-9 to TRBJ2-5; maybe TRBD2 (6 bases). Looked up from germline, CDR1 is SEHNR and CDR2 is FQNEAQ (reference sequence). Between the trimmed V and J ends, which lost 6 bases and 4 bases, there was a span of 12 bases. This CDR3 is built from 13 residues. The DNA of the CDR3 is TGTGCCAGCAGGCCGGGGGTAAGAGAGACCCAGTACTTC. Protein: CASRPGVRETQYF.

This chain links TRBV29-1 with TRBJ2-1; 8 bases match TRBD2. The CDR3 runs 14 residues. Germline values: CDR1 SQVTM, CDR2 ANQGSEA. The junction had 3 bases not matched to a gene; V was cut back by 4 bases and J by 1 base. The CDR3 loop reads CSVGAGGSYNEQFF. As DNA, the CDR3 is TGCAGCGTTGGGGCGGGGGGTTCCTACAATGAGCAGTTCTTC.

On this clonotype itself: One base away lies a much larger clone, so this may be a sequencing read error. CDR3 loop: CASSYAARGGYTF. The CDR3 DNA follows: TGTGCCAGCAGTTACGCTGCACGGGGGGGCTACACCTTC. The chain carries TRBV6-5 and TRBJ1-2; tentative D call: TRBD1 (5 bases). The CDR3 contains 13 residues. V lost 2 bases and J 8 bases, leaving 12 bases between the germline ends. CDR1 is MNHEY, CDR2 SVGAGI, per germline.